Below are 26 T cell receptor beta chains sequenced from a single sample in a study of OX40 agonist ivuxolimab in advanced cancers. Repertoires were generated with immunoSEQ multiplex PCR, while TCRdb's copy carries only in-frame clones and drops some. Of 85,000 to 100,000 clones in the sample, 85% to 95% are singletons; the top ten hold 0.2% to 0.3%. The material sequenced was CD4+ or CD8+ T cells sorted from blood, taken in a trial of the OX40 agonist ivuxolimab. These receptors came from an adult with an advanced solid tumor such as melanoma, head and neck, liver or kidney cancer.

The chain couples TRBV5-4 to TRBJ1-6; D unclear. V was shortened by 2 bases and J by 0 bases, with 3 bases between the two germline ends. CDR3 length equals 14 residues. Looked up from germline, CDR1 is SGHNT and CDR2 is YYREEE (reference sequence). The CDR3 bases are TGTGCCAGCAGCTTACTCTCCTATAATTCACCCCTCCACTTT. This gives the protein CASSLLSYNSPLHF.

This chain links TRBV30 with TRBJ2-1; D call uncertain. V was shortened by 5 bases and J by 14 bases, with 16 bases between the two germline ends. Germline CDR1 reads GTSNPN; CDR2 reads SVGIG (reference sequence). The CDR3 consists of 11 residues. The CDR3 sequence: CAWGTLVAEFF. The CDR3 coding sequence is TGTGCCTGGGGAACTCTGGTAGCCGAGTTCTTC. Full variable domain (missing parts from reference TRBV30 and TRBJ2-1): SQTIHQWPATLVQPVGSPLSLECTVEGTSNPNLYWYRQAAGRGLQLLFYSVGIGQISSEVPQNLSASRPQDRQFILSSKKLLLSDSGFYLCAWGTLVAEFFGPGTRLTVL.

The chain employs TRBV19 and TRBJ2-1; no definite D call. The length of the CDR3 is 12 residues. The ends were cut back, 6 bases at V and 11 bases at J, with 14 bases in the middle. Germline V gene sequence: CDR1 LNHDA, CDR2 SQIVND (reference sequence). The CDR3 here is CASSARFNKQFF. As DNA, the CDR3 is TGTGCCAGTAGCGCTCGATTTAACAAGCAGTTCTTC.

V and J are TRBV4-2 and TRBJ1-5; D is possibly TRBD1 (5 bases). Germline V lookup: CDR1 LGHNA, CDR2 YNFKEQ. Trimming took 4 bases from V and 3 from J, leaving 16 bases between them. The CDR3 has 16 amino acids. The CDR3 sequence is CASSPFLRGNNQPQHF. The DNA for the CDR3 is TGTGCCAGCAGCCCCTTCTTAAGGGGTAACAATCAGCCCCAGCATTTT.

The V and J genes are TRBV28 and TRBJ2-5; TRBD2 agrees at 12 bases. The V segment lost 6 bases and the J segment 5 bases; nucleotides outside the gene matches: 10. The germline CDR1 and CDR2 sequences are MDHEN and SYDVKM. CDR3 length: 16 amino acids. CDR3: CASSVIWTSGVETQYF. In nucleotides, the CDR3 is TGTGCCAGCAGCGTCATCTGGACTAGCGGGGTGGAGACCCAGTACTTC.

The chain employs TRBV6-5 and TRBJ1-5; D remains ambiguous. Between the trimmed V and J ends, which lost 2 bases and 8 bases, there was a span of 10 bases. This CDR3 spans 13 amino acids. From germline, CDR1 is MNHEY and CDR2 SVGAGI. The CDR3 spells CASSYRVHEPQHF. The DNA for the CDR3 is TGTGCCAGCAGTTACAGGGTGCATGAGCCCCAGCATTTT.

The chain recombines TRBV4-2 with TRBJ2-1; 9 bases line up with TRBD2. The V and J ends lost 1 base and 0 bases, in that order; junction bases with no gene match: 7. This CDR3 comprises 18 residues. The germline V gene has CDR1 LGHNA and CDR2 YNFKEQ. The CDR3 coding sequence is TGTGCCAGCAGCCAAGTGATGGCGGGGGGGAGCTCCTACAATGAGCAGTTCTTC. This encodes CASSQVMAGGSSYNEQFF.

This clone has only one observation. This sequence joins TRBV5-6 and TRBJ1-3; D is unresolved. CDR3 length: 16 amino acids. V was shortened by 1 base and J by 4 bases, with 15 bases between the two germline ends. Germline values: CDR1 SGHDT, CDR2 YYEEEE. The DNA of the CDR3 is TGTGCCAGCAGCTTGTACGGCCAGCTATTCGGAAACACCATATATTTT. This codes for CASSLYGQLFGNTIYF.

V is TRBV5-4 and J is TRBJ1-6; 7 bases are a match to TRBD1. CDR1 and CDR2 (germline): SGHNT, YYREEE (reference sequence). The CDR3 sequence is 15 residues long. With V trimmed by 7 bases and J by 7 bases, 11 bases remained unmatched. The CDR3 DNA sequence: TGTGCCAGCGCCATAGACAGGGTATTCAATTCACCCCTCCACTTT. Encoded protein: CASAIDRVFNSPLHF. Using reference TRBV5-4 and TRBJ1-6 for the parts outside the CDR3, the full variable domain is ETGVTQSPTHLIKTRGQQVTLRCSSQSGHNTVSWYQQALGQGPQFIFQYYREEENGRGNFPPRFSGLQFPNYSSELNVNALELDDSALYLCASAIDRVFNSPLHFGNGTRLTVT.

The rearrangement uses TRBV4-2 and TRBJ1-5; unclear D gene. This CDR3 region has 17 residues. CDR1 is LGHNA, CDR2 YNFKEQ, per germline. The V gene lost 0 bases and the J gene lost 0 bases, with 12 bases spanning the gap. DNA of the CDR3: TGTGCCAGCAGCCAAGATGAGGGATTTCATAGCAATCAGCCCCAGCATTTT. Translating it yields CASSQDEGFHSNQPQHF.

The V call is TRBV19, the J call TRBJ2-5; 9 bases are shared with TRBD1. This CDR3 comprises 15 residues. Germline trimming cut 5 bases from V and 3 bases from J; bases unmatched to any gene: 7. The germline CDR1 and CDR2 sequences are LNHDA and SQIVND (reference sequence). CDR3 loop: CASSATGTGKETQYF. The DNA for the CDR3 is TGTGCCAGTAGTGCGACCGGGACAGGGAAAGAGACCCAGTACTTC.

The chain has TRBV28 and TRBJ1-6, with D tentatively TRBD1 (5 bases). The CDR3 has 15 amino acids. Trimming removed 10 bases from V and 4 bases from J, with 17 bases in between. CDR1 is MDHEN, CDR2 SYDVKM, per germline. Here the CDR3 reads CATKTNRPYNSPLHF. In nucleotides, the CDR3 is TGTGCCACCAAGACGAACAGGCCGTATAATTCACCCCTCCACTTT.

V is TRBV7-2 and J is TRBJ1-5, with a weak D call TRBD1 (5 bases). Germline CDR1 is SGHTA and CDR2 is FQGNSA. V was cut by 5 bases and J by 0 bases, with 11 bases left in between. The CDR3 totals 15 residues. CDR3 sequence reads: CASSRSRDSNQPQHF. Here the CDR3 DNA reads TGTGCCAGCAGCAGATCCAGGGATAGCAATCAGCCCCAGCATTTT.

V is TRBV5-1 and J is TRBJ1-4; D not certain. CDR3 length equals 13 residues. Germline CDR1 reads SGHRS; CDR2 reads YFSETQ. Trimming cost V 5 bases and J 1 base, with 6 bases left between them. The CDR3 bases are TGCGCCAGCAGATCCATAACTAATGAAAAACTGTTTTTT. This sequence encodes CASRSITNEKLFF.

This chain joins TRBV9 and TRBJ2-5; no clear D gene. CDR1 and CDR2 from the germline V gene are SGDLS and YYNGEE. There are 13 residues in the CDR3. V was shortened by 4 bases and J by 0 bases, with 7 bases between the two germline ends. The CDR3 region is CASSQSYQETQYF. In DNA form, the CDR3 reads TGTGCCAGCAGCCAATCATACCAAGAGACCCAGTACTTC.

There are a few counts of this clone. This rearrangement joins TRBV25-1 to TRBJ2-1, with D uncertain. CDR3 length: 16 amino acids. Germline CDR1 and CDR2: MGHDK and SYGVNS. The germline V and J ends were trimmed by 1 base and 5 bases, with 15 bases remaining between them. CDR3 DNA: TGTGCCAGCAGTGAATTAGTGAGTGCCGCGAACAATGAGCAGTTCTTC. Its translation is CASSELVSAANNEQFF.

The chain joins TRBV28 to TRBJ1-5; no clear D gene. The germline V gene encodes CDR1 MDHEN and CDR2 SYDVKM. The V end was cut by 6 bases, the J end by 5 bases, with 17 bases between. This CDR3 contains 15 residues. This chain's CDR3 is CASRYTRRTYQPQHF. Here the CDR3 DNA reads TGTGCCAGCAGATATACGCGGCGGACCTATCAGCCCCAGCATTTT.

In this sample, this clone turned up once. The V gene is TRBV21-1, the J gene TRBJ1-1; the DNA was not compared with TRBD1, the D call given in the table. TRBV21-1 corresponds to a pseudogene. This CDR3 has 15 amino acids. CDR3 nucleotides: TGTGCCAGCAGCCCTCTGTTAGGGGGGAACACTGAAGCTTTCTTT. This gives the protein CASSPLLGGNTEAFF.

About this clone itself: Other DNA sequences in this sample translate to the same CDR3. The J gene is TRBJ1-5, the V gene TRBV10-3; D remains unclear. The CDR3 has 12 amino acids. Trimming pared 6 bases from V and 5 bases from J, leaving 8 bases between. The germline gives CDR1 ENHRY, CDR2 SYGVKD. The CDR3 DNA follows: TGTGCCATCAGCCCCGTAGATCAGCCCCAGCATTTT. Encoded protein: CAISPVDQPQHF.

The rearrangement uses TRBV30 and TRBJ2-7; TRBD1 matches at 12 bases. The CDR3 contains 13 residues. Germline trimming cut 5 bases from V and 6 bases from J; bases unmatched to any gene: 5. From germline, CDR1 is GTSNPN and CDR2 SVGIG (reference sequence). CDR3 region: CAWAGTGGVEQYF. The DNA of the CDR3 is TGTGCCTGGGCGGGGACAGGGGGCGTCGAGCAGTACTTC.

In its sample, this clone was seen once. The chain carries TRBV30 and TRBJ1-1, with D tentatively TRBD1 (6 bases). Deletions cut 4 bases from V and 4 bases from J, with 13 bases between. The CDR3 contains 13 residues. The germline gives CDR1 GTSNPN, CDR2 SVGIG (reference sequence). CDR3 amino acids: CAWMLQGGTEAFF. CDR3 bases: TGTGCCTGGATGTTACAGGGTGGCACTGAAGCTTTCTTT. The complete variable domain, with remaining parts taken from reference TRBV30 and TRBJ1-1, reads SQTIHQWPATLVQPVGSPLSLECTVEGTSNPNLYWYRQAAGRGLQLLFYSVGIGQISSEVPQNLSASRPQDRQFILSSKKLLLSDSGFYLCAWMLQGGTEAFFGQGTRLTVV.

The chain has TRBV4-1 and TRBJ2-3; D tentatively fits TRBD1 or TRBD2 (5 bases each). The CDR3 runs to 17 residues. The germline gives CDR1 MGHRA, CDR2 YSYEKL. V lost 0 bases to trimming and J lost 5 bases, with 18 bases between them. This CDR3 reads CASSQDQTRGRGDTQYF. The CDR3 DNA sequence: TGCGCCAGCAGCCAAGATCAAACTAGAGGAAGGGGAGATACGCAGTATTTT.

This clone appeared a single time. V and J are TRBV4-3 and TRBJ2-7, with TRBD2 matching 10 bases. The CDR3 extends over 19 amino acids. Germline V gives CDR1 LGHNA, CDR2 YSLEER. V shed 2 bases and J 7 bases; nucleotides not matched to a gene: 20. The chain's CDR3 is CASSQRLGLAGATTDEQYF. CDR3 in DNA: TGCGCCAGCAGCCAACGACTGGGGCTAGCGGGGGCAACAACGGATGAGCAGTACTTC.

V usage is TRBV28 and J usage is TRBJ1-5, with TRBD1 identical over 9 bases. CDR3 size: 14 residues. J was trimmed by 3 bases and V by 10 bases; bases with no gene match: 7. Germline lookup yields CDR1 MDHEN and CDR2 SYDVKM. CDR3 amino acids: CAIMGDRDNQPQHF. In nucleotides, the CDR3 is TGTGCCATTATGGGGGACAGGGACAATCAGCCCCAGCATTTT.

The chain links TRBV6-5 to TRBJ2-7; no clear D gene. V was shortened by 5 bases and J by 7 bases, with 12 bases between the two germline ends. The V gene's germline CDR1 is MNHEY and CDR2 SVGAGI. The CDR3 runs to 12 residues. CDR3: CASSRRRSEQYF. Written as DNA, the CDR3 is TGTGCCAGCAGTCGGAGACGGAGTGAGCAGTACTTC.

This clone was seen only once. The chain has TRBV6-1 and TRBJ2-7, with D possibly being TRBD1 (6 bases). This CDR3 spans 14 amino acids. Germline loops: CDR1 MNHNS, CDR2 SASEGT. Trimming removed 7 bases from V and 0 bases from J, with 13 bases in between. DNA for the CDR3: TGTGCCAGCACCCGCACAGGGTCCTCCTACGAGCAGTACGTC. It is translated as CASTRTGSSYEQYV.